The present T cell receptor (beta chain) was sequenced within a study of human T cells and chemical hapten exposure. General study results and limits: Versus controls, significantly more large CDR3 similarity clusters arose from expanded TCRs. In the PT1 data, expanded TCR counts showed a positive correlation with patch test score.

Time point indicated: pre-sensitization, week 0. The treatment here: therapeutic diphenylcyclopropenone sensitization with weekly scalp DPC. This clonotype was detected ten times or more. Its target is unknown. The study used a library that attached unique molecular identifiers to individual cDNA molecules. TCRdb analysed the RACE reads with MiXCR anew, one entry per CDR3 protein. The repertoire consists of some 250,000 distinct CDR3 sequences, with roughly 7.7% occurring once and the leading ten covering about 1.1%. The TCR sequence derives from a man in his late teens or twenties with alopecia areata. Some clones in this sample may be carry-over from other donors' samples. The sample in question was whole blood, obtained in connection with sensitization to the hapten diphenylcyclopropenone (DPC).

CDR3 region: CASSSAGKNNGYTF. Here the CDR3 DNA reads TGTGCCAGCAGCTCAGCCGGGAAGAACAATGGCTACACCTTC. The rearrangement links TRBV7-2 to TRBJ1-2, with D unresolved. This CDR3 contains 14 residues. CDR1 and CDR2 from the germline V gene are SGHTA and FQGNSA. V was clipped by 4 bases and J by 6 bases, with 15 bases between them.